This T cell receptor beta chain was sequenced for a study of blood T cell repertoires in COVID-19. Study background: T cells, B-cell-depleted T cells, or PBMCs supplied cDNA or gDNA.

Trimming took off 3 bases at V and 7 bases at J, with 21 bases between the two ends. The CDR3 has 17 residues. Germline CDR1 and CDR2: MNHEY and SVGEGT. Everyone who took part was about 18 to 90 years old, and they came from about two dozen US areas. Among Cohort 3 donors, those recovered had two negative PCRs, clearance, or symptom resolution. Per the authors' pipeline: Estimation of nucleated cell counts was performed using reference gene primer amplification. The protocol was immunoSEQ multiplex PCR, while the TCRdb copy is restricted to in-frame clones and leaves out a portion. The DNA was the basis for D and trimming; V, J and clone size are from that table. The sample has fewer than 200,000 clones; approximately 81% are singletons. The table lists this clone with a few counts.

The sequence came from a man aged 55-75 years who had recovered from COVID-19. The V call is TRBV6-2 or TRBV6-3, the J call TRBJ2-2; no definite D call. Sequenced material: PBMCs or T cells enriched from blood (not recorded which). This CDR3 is CASSYSPNVWSGGELFF. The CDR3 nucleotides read TGTGCCAGCAGTTATTCCCCGAACGTCTGGTCCGGCGGGGAGCTGTTTTTT.